Detailed here is one T cell receptor (beta chain). No cognate antigen has been identified for it. There are no base qualities to consult, and no much larger clone falls within one base. For this chain, trimming is 6 bases at the V end and 8 bases at the J end, and the number of junction bases without a gene match is 12. The CDR3 numbers 17 residues from cysteine through phenylalanine. The DNA shown is the 51-base CDR3, in frame from base 1. The germline V gene yields SGHTA for CDR1 and FQGNSA for CDR2. The entry originates in a study of T cell changes during pregnancy in multiple sclerosis (dated by TCRdb to about 2019). Looking at the study overall: In women with multiple sclerosis, the researchers looked at how the T cell repertoire shifted as pregnancy progressed.

Library construction relied on the immunoSEQ multiplex PCR assay. The immuneACCESS repertoire file appears here via TCRdb, limited to in-frame rearrangements. These files lack a portion of the clones; in checked studies, under half of the deficit traces to unresolved V genes, and the cause of the others is not known. Within this sample are tens of thousands of clones, with about 90% of them counted one time only. The ten largest clones represent around 1.3% of the sample. This chain joins TRBV7-2 to TRBJ2-1; the central 14 bases match TRBD2. The sample in question was peripheral blood, obtained in the second trimester of pregnancy. This clonotype was sampled from a female donor in good health, enrolled as a control in a pregnancy study. The nucleotides are TGTGCCAGCAGTTCTATACCGGGACTAGCGGGAGTCCATGAGCAGTTCTTC. Translated, it gives CASSSIPGLAGVHEQFF.